The 25 T cell receptor beta chains given below trace back to one sample, sequenced in a study of blood T cell repertoires in COVID-19 (dated by TCRdb to 2020 to 2021). The library was obtained by the immunoSEQ multiplex PCR assay. TCRdb took this table from immuneACCESS and kept in-frame rearrangements with V and J called. Such tables lack part of the clones; where checked against another copy, unresolved V genes explain under half of the gap, and the rest is unexplained. This sample holds 200,000 to 250,000 clones; more than 80% were observed only once. Of the sample, about 7.8% falls within the top ten clones. Specimen: peripheral blood. The receptors come from a woman at least 80 years old with COVID-19, enrolled during active disease.

The chain links TRBV24-1 to TRBJ2-2; 13 nucleotides agree with TRBD2. The germline CDR1 and CDR2 sequences are KGHDR and SFDVKD. V lost 4 bases, J lost 6 bases, and 13 bases stayed unmatched. The CDR3 runs to 19 residues. The CDR3 nucleotides are TGTGCCACCAGTGACGGGACTAGCGGGATAAGGGGCGGTCCCGGGGAGCTGTTTTTT. The encoded protein is CATSDGTSGIRGGPGELFF.

The genes are TRBV19 and TRBJ1-3; weak D call: TRBD1 (5 bases). Trimming took off 10 bases at V and 2 bases at J, with 9 bases between the two ends. The length of the CDR3 is 12 residues. Germline assignment: CDR1 LNHDA and CDR2 SQIVND (reference sequence). CDR3 protein: CATGHTGNTIYF. Written as DNA, the CDR3 is TGTGCCACCGGACATACTGGAAACACCATATATTTT.

The CDR3 sequence is CASSENAQGTQYF. The DNA for the CDR3 is TGTGCCAGCAGTGAAAATGCCCAGGGGACCCAGTACTTC. The chain couples TRBV2 to TRBJ2-5, with D possibly TRBD1 on 5 matching bases. This CDR3 spans 13 amino acids. V was cut by 2 bases and J by 7 bases, with 11 bases left in between. Germline V gene sequence: CDR1 SNHLY, CDR2 FYNNEI.

This clone was seen more than once but under ten times. V gene TRBV6-5 combines with J gene TRBJ1-5; tentative D call: TRBD1 (6 bases). CDR3 length equals 13 residues. Germline CDR1 and CDR2: MNHEY and SVGAGI. Trimming cost V 6 bases and J 6 bases, with 12 bases left between them. The chain's CDR3 is CASSTIGGQPQHF. In DNA, the CDR3 is TGTGCCAGCAGCACCATAGGGGGTCAGCCCCAGCATTTT.

This chain links TRBV3-1 (or the pseudogene TRBV3-2) with TRBJ2-1, with 7 bases fitting TRBD2. The germline gives CDR1 LGHDT, CDR2 YNNKEL (reference sequence). CDR3 length: 14 amino acids. V dropped 7 bases and J dropped 6; count of bases not matched to a gene: 9. CDR3 protein: CASTAEGGSNEQFF. The CDR3 DNA sequence: TGTGCCAGCACCGCGGAGGGAGGGAGCAATGAGCAGTTCTTC.

The chain carries TRBV18 and TRBJ1-5; 7 nucleotides line up with TRBD1. V shed 6 bases and J 1 base; nucleotides not matched to a gene: 3. The CDR3 contains 14 residues. CDR1 KGHSH and CDR2 LQKENI come from the germline V gene. The CDR3 DNA sequence: TGTGCCAGCTCGCCGGACAGGAGCAATCAGCCCCAGCATTTT. It specifies CASSPDRSNQPQHF.

This clone was found once. This chain uses TRBV27 with TRBJ2-7; 7 nucleotides match TRBD2. This CDR3 comprises 14 residues. With 4 bases clipped from V and 2 bases from J, the junction kept 5 bases outside the gene matches. Looked up from germline, CDR1 is MNHEY and CDR2 is SMNVEV (reference sequence). For the CDR3, the DNA is TGTGCCAGCAGTTCGCTGAGCGGGACCTACGAGCAGTACTTC. Its protein is CASSSLSGTYEQYF.

The CDR3 region has the DNA TGTGCCAGCAGCCGCGCCGGGACAACCTACAATGAGCAGTTCTTC. It is translated as CASSRAGTTYNEQFF. The rearrangement joins TRBV7-2 to TRBJ2-1; TRBD1 is a possible D gene (6 bases). This CDR3 is built from 15 residues. Trimming removed 5 bases from V and 2 bases from J, with 13 bases in between. The germline CDR1 and CDR2 sequences are SGHTA and FQGNSA.

The chain combines TRBV5-4 with TRBJ2-7; no definite D call. The CDR3 extends over 11 amino acids. V shed 4 bases and J shed 3 bases, with 5 bases lying between them. Germline V CDR1 and CDR2: SGHNT, YYREEE (reference sequence). For the CDR3, the DNA is TGTGCCAGCAGCAATTACTACGAGCAGTACTTC. Residues: CASSNYYEQYF.

This clone was recorded only once. In DNA, the CDR3 is TGTGCCAGCAGTGAAGCCCGACAGGGTTCAGAGACCCAGTACTTC. This encodes CASSEARQGSETQYF. The chain couples TRBV2 to TRBJ2-5, with 7 bases that match TRBD1. Trimming at V came to 0 bases and at J to 4 bases, leaving 5 bases not matched to a gene. Germline loops: CDR1 SNHLY, CDR2 FYNNEI. The CDR3 loop spans 15 amino acids.

Written as DNA, the CDR3 is TGTGCCAGCAGTGAAGCCTTCTTCCCCTCTGGGGCCAACGTCCTGACTTTC. Translating gives CASSEAFFPSGANVLTF. The rearrangement uses TRBV6-1 and TRBJ2-6, with no clear D. V lost 0 bases to trimming and J lost 0 bases, with 9 bases between them. CDR3 length: 17 amino acids. Germline CDR1 and CDR2: MNHNS and SASEGT.

V usage is TRBV18 and J usage is TRBJ1-6; 12 nucleotides match TRBD1. Germline V gives CDR1 KGHSH, CDR2 LQKENI. Unmatched junction bases numbered 0, after V lost 3 bases and J lost 6 bases. The CDR3 length is 15 residues. CDR3 sequence reads: CASSPGQGANSPLHF. The CDR3 coding sequence is TGTGCCAGCTCACCGGGACAGGGGGCTAATTCACCCCTCCACTTT.

This chain connects TRBV9 to TRBJ1-2; maybe TRBD1 (6 bases). The V gene's germline CDR1 is SGDLS and CDR2 YYNGEE. The CDR3 length is 14 residues. Trimming left V 1 base short and J 2 bases short, with 9 bases between. The CDR3 loop is CASSVQGQNYGYTF. The CDR3 nucleotides read TGTGCCAGCAGCGTACAGGGGCAAAACTATGGCTACACCTTC.

This clone was recorded a few times. V and J are TRBV7-6 and TRBJ1-4, with 7 bases matching TRBD1. CDR1 SGHVS and CDR2 FNYEAQ come from the germline V gene. Unmatched junction bases numbered 4, after V lost 1 base and J lost 8 bases. This CDR3 contains 14 residues. The DNA of the CDR3 is TGTGCCAGCAGCTTAGGGACAGGTAGCGAAAAACTGTTTTTT. As protein: CASSLGTGSEKLFF.

The chain recombines TRBV5-4 with TRBJ2-1; maybe TRBD1 (6 bases). With 1 base removed from V and 0 bases from J, the gap between germline ends came to 11 bases. In germline, CDR1 is SGHNT, CDR2 YYREEE (reference sequence). The CDR3 is 16 amino acids. CDR3 nucleotides: TGTGCCAGCAGCTTGTTTAGAGGGGGCTCCTACAATGAGCAGTTCTTC. This codes for CASSLFRGGSYNEQFF.

The chain combines TRBV3-1 (or the pseudogene TRBV3-2) with TRBJ1-4; 7 bases match TRBD1. This CDR3 is 16 amino acids long. V gave up 2 bases and J gave up 5 bases; unmatched junction bases: 8. Germline CDR1 is LGHDT and CDR2 is YNNKEL (reference sequence). The CDR3 DNA is TGTGCCAGCAGCCAATTCCCAGGGACAGTCAATGAAAAACTGTTTTTT. It yields the protein CASSQFPGTVNEKLFF.

The rearrangement links TRBV10-2 to TRBJ1-1; D is possibly TRBD1 (5 bases). V was shortened by 0 bases and J by 3 bases, with 8 bases between the two germline ends. Germline V gene sequence: CDR1 WSHSY, CDR2 SAAADI. This CDR3 spans 14 amino acids. CDR3 sequence: CASSESGLDTEAFF. CDR3 nucleotide sequence: TGCGCCAGCAGTGAGTCGGGGCTGGACACTGAAGCTTTCTTT.

The rearrangement links TRBV5-1 to TRBJ1-2; 9 bases align to TRBD1. With V trimmed by 4 bases and J by 3 bases, 7 bases remained unmatched. The V gene's germline CDR1 is SGHRS and CDR2 YFSETQ. CDR3 length: 15 residues. Written as DNA, the CDR3 is TGCGCCAGCAGCCAAAACAGGGGGCAAGACTATGGCTACACCTTC. Protein product: CASSQNRGQDYGYTF.

This clone was counted between two and nine times. This chain joins TRBV6-5 and TRBJ2-7; D is possibly TRBD1 (6 bases). This CDR3 comprises 15 residues. Germline-derived CDR1 and CDR2 are MNHEY and SVGAGI. The V gene lost 7 bases and the J gene lost 1 base, with 17 bases spanning the gap. The CDR3 region has the DNA TGTGCCAGCAACAAACAGGGTGCCCCTTCCTACGAGCAGTACTTC. Translating it yields CASNKQGAPSYEQYF.

The chain has TRBV6-5 and TRBJ1-2, with D maybe TRBD1 (5 bases). The germline CDR1 and CDR2 sequences are MNHEY and SVGAGI. Trimming took 5 bases from V and 5 from J, leaving 12 bases between them. The CDR3 sequence is 13 residues long. The CDR3 here is CASSKGPRYGYTF. The CDR3 DNA follows: TGTGCCAGCAGTAAGGGGCCAAGATATGGCTACACCTTC.

The rearrangement uses TRBV3-1 (or the pseudogene TRBV3-2) and TRBJ1-2; TRBD1 might be the D (6 bases). CDR3 length: 14 amino acids. Germline V gene data show CDR1 as LGHDT and CDR2 as YNNKEL (reference sequence). V was cut by 4 bases and J by 1 base, with 10 bases left in between. The CDR3: CASSLWTVNYGYTF. CDR3 DNA: TGTGCCAGCAGCCTATGGACAGTTAACTATGGCTACACCTTC.

This clone was seen a few times. This chain joins TRBV5-8 and TRBJ1-5, with D possibly being TRBD1 (5 bases). Germline-derived CDR1 and CDR2 are SGHTS and YDEGEE. V lost 1 base and J lost 2, with 13 bases in between. CDR3 length: 16 residues. The CDR3 sequence is CASSLRTGYRNQPQHF. Written as DNA, the CDR3 is TGTGCCAGCAGCTTGAGAACAGGCTACCGCAATCAGCCCCAGCATTTT.

The chain couples TRBV18 to TRBJ2-1, with D perhaps matching TRBD1 (6 bases). This CDR3 is 16 amino acids long. The germline V gene has CDR1 KGHSH and CDR2 LQKENI. Between the trimmed V and J ends, which lost 2 bases and 2 bases, there was a span of 13 bases. CDR3 region: CASSPMTGSAYNEQFF. The CDR3 region has the DNA TGTGCCAGCTCACCAATGACAGGCTCGGCCTACAATGAGCAGTTCTTC.

The gene calls are TRBV4-2 and TRBJ2-1; D is undetermined. This CDR3 comprises 16 residues. Germline values: CDR1 LGHNA, CDR2 YNFKEQ. The V gene lost 4 bases and the J gene lost 3 bases, with 16 bases spanning the gap. CDR3 nucleotide sequence: TGTGCCAGCAGCCCGGGTTCGGGTAGAGGCTACAATGAGCAGTTCTTC. Protein: CASSPGSGRGYNEQFF.

CDR3 DNA: TGCAGCGTTGATTCAGGGGAAACTGAAGCTTTCTTT. Protein product: CSVDSGETEAFF. The chain couples TRBV29-1 to TRBJ1-1, with D perhaps matching TRBD1 (6 bases). The ends were cut back, 3 bases at V and 5 bases at J, with 10 bases in the middle. The germline V gene has CDR1 SQVTM and CDR2 ANQGSEA. The CDR3 contains 12 residues.